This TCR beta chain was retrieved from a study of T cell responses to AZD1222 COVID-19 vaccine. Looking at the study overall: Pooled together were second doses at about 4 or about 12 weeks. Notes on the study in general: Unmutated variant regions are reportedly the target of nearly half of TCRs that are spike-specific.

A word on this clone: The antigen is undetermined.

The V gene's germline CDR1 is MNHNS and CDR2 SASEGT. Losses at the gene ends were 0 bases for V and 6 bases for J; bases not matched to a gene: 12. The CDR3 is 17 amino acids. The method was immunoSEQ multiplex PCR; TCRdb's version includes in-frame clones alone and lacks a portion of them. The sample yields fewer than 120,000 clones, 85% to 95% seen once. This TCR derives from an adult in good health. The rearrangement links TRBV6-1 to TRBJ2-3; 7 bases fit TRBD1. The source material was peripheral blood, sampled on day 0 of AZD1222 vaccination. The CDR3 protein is CASSEALQGSFQDTQYF. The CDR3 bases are TGTGCCAGCAGTGAAGCGTTACAGGGGTCATTCCAGGATACGCAGTATTTT.